What follows are 5 T cell receptor beta chains derived from one specimen sequenced in a study of blood T cell repertoires in COVID-19. Some clones are missing from TCRdb's copy, which holds only in-frame ones; the method was immunoSEQ multiplex PCR. The sample records around 260,000 clones, about nine tenths being singletons. Sequencing used peripheral blood. The origin of the receptors is a woman in her thirties or forties who had recovered from COVID-19.

The gene calls are TRBV29-1 and TRBJ1-2; unclear D gene. Germline V lookup: CDR1 SQVTM, CDR2 ANQGSEA. V was cut by 4 bases and J by 7 bases, with 13 bases left in between. The CDR3 is 12 amino acids. CDR3 sequence (DNA): TGCAGCGTTGGGAGGGAGGGTTCTGGCTACACCTTC. As protein: CSVGREGSGYTF.

CDR3 sequence (DNA): TGTGCCAGCAGCCCGGGGGGGGACCCCGGAAACACCATATATTTT. The encoded protein is CASSPGGDPGNTIYF. This sequence joins TRBV9 and TRBJ1-3, with a tentative D call TRBD1 (5 bases). V was cut by 4 bases and J by 4 bases, with 15 bases left in between. Germline-derived CDR1 and CDR2 are SGDLS and YYNGEE. The CDR3 has 15 residues.

V and J are TRBV13 and TRBJ2-3; 8 bases align to TRBD2. This CDR3 has 14 amino acids. The junction had 5 bases not matched to a gene; V was cut back by 0 bases and J by 9 bases. The germline gives CDR1 PRHDT, CDR2 FYEKMQ (reference sequence). The CDR3 reads CASSLGGGDGTQYF. In nucleotides, the CDR3 is TGTGCCAGCAGCTTAGGCGGGGGGGATGGCACGCAGTATTTT.

The rearrangement uses TRBV28 and TRBJ2-7, with TRBD1 matching 8 bases. This CDR3 has 16 residues. V shed 4 bases, J shed 0 bases, and the junction held 8 bases outside the gene matches. The germline CDR1 and CDR2 sequences are MDHEN and SYDVKM. Here the CDR3 DNA reads TGTGCCAGCAGTTCCCCTCGGACAGGGAGCTCCTACGAGCAGTACTTC. It is translated as CASSSPRTGSSYEQYF.

The rearrangement uses TRBV9 and TRBJ1-1, with a tentative D call TRBD1 (6 bases). V was shortened by 0 bases and J by 3 bases, with 9 bases between the two germline ends. The germline CDR1 and CDR2 sequences are SGDLS and YYNGEE. The CDR3 is 14 amino acids. In DNA, the CDR3 is TGTGCCAGCAGCGTAGCGGACAGACACACTGAAGCTTTCTTT. Residues: CASSVADRHTEAFF.